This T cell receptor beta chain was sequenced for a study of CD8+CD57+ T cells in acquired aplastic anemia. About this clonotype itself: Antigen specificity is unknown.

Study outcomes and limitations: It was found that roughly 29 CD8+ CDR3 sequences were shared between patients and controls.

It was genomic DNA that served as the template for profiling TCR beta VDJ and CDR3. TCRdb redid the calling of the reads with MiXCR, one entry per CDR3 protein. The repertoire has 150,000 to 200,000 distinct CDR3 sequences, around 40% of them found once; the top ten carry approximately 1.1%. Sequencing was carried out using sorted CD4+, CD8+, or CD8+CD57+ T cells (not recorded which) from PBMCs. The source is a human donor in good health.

The CDR3 nucleotides read TGTGCCAGCAGCTTAGCTGGACAGGGTGGCCACGAGCAGTACTTC. Translated, it gives CASSLAGQGGHEQYF. The V gene is TRBV7-9, the J gene TRBJ2-7; TRBD1 agrees at 8 bases. CDR3 length: 15 residues. CDR1 is SEHNR and CDR2 is FQNEAQ in the germline V gene (reference sequence). Trimming cost V 0 bases and J 5 bases; bases outside gene matches: 6.